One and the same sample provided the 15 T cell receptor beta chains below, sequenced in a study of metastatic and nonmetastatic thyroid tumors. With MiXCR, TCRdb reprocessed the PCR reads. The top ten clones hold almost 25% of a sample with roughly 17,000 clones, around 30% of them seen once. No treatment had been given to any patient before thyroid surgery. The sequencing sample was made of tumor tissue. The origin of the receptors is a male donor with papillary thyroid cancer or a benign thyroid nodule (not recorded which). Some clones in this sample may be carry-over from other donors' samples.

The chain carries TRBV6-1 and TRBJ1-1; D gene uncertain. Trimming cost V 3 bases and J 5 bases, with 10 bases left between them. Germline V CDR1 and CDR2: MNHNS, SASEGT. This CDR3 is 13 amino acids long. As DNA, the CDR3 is TGTGCCAGCAGTGACAGTCGTGGGACTGAAGCTTTCTTT. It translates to CASSDSRGTEAFF.

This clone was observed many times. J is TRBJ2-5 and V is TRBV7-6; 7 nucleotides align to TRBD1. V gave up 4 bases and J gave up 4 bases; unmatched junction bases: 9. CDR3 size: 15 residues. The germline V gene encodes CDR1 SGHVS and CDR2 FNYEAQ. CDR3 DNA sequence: TGTGCCAGCAGCTCGACAGGGAATCTTAGAGAGACCCAGTACTTC. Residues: CASSSTGNLRETQYF.

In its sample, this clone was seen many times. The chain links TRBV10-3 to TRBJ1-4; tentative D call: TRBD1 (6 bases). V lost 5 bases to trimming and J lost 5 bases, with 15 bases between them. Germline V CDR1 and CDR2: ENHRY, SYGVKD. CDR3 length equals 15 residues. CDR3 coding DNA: TGTGCCATCAGTATGCAGGACAGACCGAATGAAAAACTGTTTTTT. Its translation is CAISMQDRPNEKLFF.

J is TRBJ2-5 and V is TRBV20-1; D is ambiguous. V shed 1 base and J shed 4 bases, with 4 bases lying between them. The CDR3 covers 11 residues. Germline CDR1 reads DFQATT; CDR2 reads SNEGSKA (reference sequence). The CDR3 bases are TGCAGTGCTAGAGCCGTAGAGACCCAGTACTTC. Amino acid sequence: CSARAVETQYF.

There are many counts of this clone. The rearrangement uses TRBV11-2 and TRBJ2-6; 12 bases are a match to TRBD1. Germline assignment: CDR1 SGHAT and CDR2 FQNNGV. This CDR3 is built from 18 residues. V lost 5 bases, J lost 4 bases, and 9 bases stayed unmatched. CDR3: CASSPTGQGALGANVLTF. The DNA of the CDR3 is TGTGCCAGCAGCCCCACGGGACAGGGGGCGCTGGGGGCCAACGTCCTGACTTTC.

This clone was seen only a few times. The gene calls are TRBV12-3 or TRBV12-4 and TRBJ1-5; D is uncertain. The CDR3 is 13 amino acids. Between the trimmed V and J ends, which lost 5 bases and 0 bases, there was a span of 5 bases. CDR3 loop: CASSDGSNQPQHF. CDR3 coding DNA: TGTGCCAGCAGTGACGGTAGCAATCAGCCCCAGCATTTT.

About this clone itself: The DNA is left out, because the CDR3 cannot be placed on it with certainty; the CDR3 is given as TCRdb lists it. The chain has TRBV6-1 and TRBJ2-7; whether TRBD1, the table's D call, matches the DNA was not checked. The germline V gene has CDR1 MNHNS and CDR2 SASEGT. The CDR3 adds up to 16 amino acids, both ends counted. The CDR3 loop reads CASREWGRGASYEHYF.

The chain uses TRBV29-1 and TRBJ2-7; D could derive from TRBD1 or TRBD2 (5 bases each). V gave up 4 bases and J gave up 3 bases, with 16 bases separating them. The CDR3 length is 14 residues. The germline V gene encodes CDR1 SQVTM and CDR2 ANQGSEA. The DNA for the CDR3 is TGCAGCGTTGGAATAAGAGGGGTTAACTACGAGCAGTACTTC. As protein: CSVGIRGVNYEQYF.

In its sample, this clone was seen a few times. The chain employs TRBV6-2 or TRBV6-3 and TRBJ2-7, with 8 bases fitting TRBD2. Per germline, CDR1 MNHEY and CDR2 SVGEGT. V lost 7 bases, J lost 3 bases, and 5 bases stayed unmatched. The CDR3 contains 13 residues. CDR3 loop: CASKLAEIYEQYF. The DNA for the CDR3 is TGTGCCAGCAAACTAGCGGAGATCTACGAGCAGTACTTC.

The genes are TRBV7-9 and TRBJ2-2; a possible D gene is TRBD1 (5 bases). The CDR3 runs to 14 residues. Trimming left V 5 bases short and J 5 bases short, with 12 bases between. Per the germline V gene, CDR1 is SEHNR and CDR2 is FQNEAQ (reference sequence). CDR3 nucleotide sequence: TGTGCCAGCAGCAAGACTCCAGGGACCGGGGAGCTGTTTTTT. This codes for CASSKTPGTGELFF.

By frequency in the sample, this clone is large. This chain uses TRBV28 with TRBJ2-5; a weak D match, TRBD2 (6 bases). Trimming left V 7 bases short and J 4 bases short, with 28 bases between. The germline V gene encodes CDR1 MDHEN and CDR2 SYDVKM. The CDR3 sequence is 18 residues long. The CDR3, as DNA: TGTGCCAGCACCTACTTGTACGGGCGGGACCGAAGTGGAGAGACCCAGTACTTC. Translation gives CASTYLYGRDRSGETQYF.

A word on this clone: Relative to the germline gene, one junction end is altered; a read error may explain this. The CDR3 region is CASKETVVGSYNYVYTF. The CDR3 DNA follows: TGTGCCAGCAAGGAGACGGTGGTTGGGAGTTACAACTATGTCTACACCTTC. The chain joins TRBV6-1 to TRBJ1-2; D remains ambiguous. This CDR3 has 17 residues. Germline V CDR1 and CDR2: MNHNS, SASEGT.

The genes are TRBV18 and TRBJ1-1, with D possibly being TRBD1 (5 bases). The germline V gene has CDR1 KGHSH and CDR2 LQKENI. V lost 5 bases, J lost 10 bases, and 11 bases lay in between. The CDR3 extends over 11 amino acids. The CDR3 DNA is TGTGCCAGCTCAGCGGGACGGGTAGCTTTCTTT. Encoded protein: CASSAGRVAFF.

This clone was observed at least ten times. The CDR3 sequence is CASSDTGVSETQYF. The CDR3 nucleotides are TGTGCCAGCAGCGATACGGGCGTAAGCGAGACCCAGTACTTC. This chain joins TRBV3-1 and TRBJ2-5; D is unresolved. The CDR3 is 14 residues long. The ends were cut back, 5 bases at V and 5 bases at J, with 15 bases in the middle. CDR1 and CDR2 from the germline V gene are LGHDT and YNNKEL (reference sequence).

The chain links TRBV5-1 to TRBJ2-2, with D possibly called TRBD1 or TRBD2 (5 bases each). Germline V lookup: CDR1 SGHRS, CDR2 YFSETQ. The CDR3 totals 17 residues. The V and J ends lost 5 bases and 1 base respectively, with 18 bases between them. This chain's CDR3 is CASRPNVGTGNTGELFF. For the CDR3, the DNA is TGCGCCAGCAGGCCAAATGTCGGGACGGGGAACACCGGGGAGCTGTTTTTT.